The rows below give T cell receptor beta chains drawn from one sample of a study of blood T cells in healthy people across ages. MiXCR, run by TCRdb on the 5' RACE reads, gives a single entry per CDR3 protein. The data contain roughly 1,700,000 distinct CDR3 sequences, about 30% of them singletons. The sample taken for sequencing was blood. These receptors all stem from a woman between 25 and 40 years old in good health. Both conserved end residues are part of each CDR3. A D gene is named only where the DNA matches it firmly. Clone size is stated in some rows and not others, as once, few, many or a class when expanded.

v_gene: TRBV20-1; d_gene: -; abundance: many; j_gene: TRBJ2-1; CDR3aa: CSAPVADHNEQFF; CDR3nt: TGCAGTGCCCCCGTCGCGGACCACAATGAGCAGTTCTTC
v_gene: TRBV6-2/TRBV6-3; d_gene: TRBD2; abundance: -; j_gene: TRBJ2-2; CDR3aa: CASSPTSGRDTGELFF; CDR3nt: TGTGCCAGCAGTCCAACTAGCGGGAGGGACACCGGGGAGCTGTTTTTT
v_gene: TRBV6-2/TRBV6-3; d_gene: -; abundance: few; j_gene: TRBJ2-1; CDR3aa: CASSYATEQFF; CDR3nt: TGTGCCAGCAGTTACGCAACTGAGCAGTTCTTC
v_gene: TRBV7-2; d_gene: TRBD1; abundance: few; j_gene: TRBJ2-4; CDR3aa: CASSPRDRQYNEQYF; CDR3nt: TGTGCCAGCAGCCCCCGGGACAGGCAGTACAATGAGCAGTACTTC
v_gene: TRBV14; d_gene: TRBD1; abundance: many; j_gene: TRBJ2-7; CDR3aa: CASSPAGTGYDEQYF; CDR3nt: TGTGCCAGCAGCCCTGCCGGGACAGGGTATGACGAGCAGTACTTC
v_gene: TRBV5-5; d_gene: -; abundance: once; j_gene: TRBJ2-2; CDR3aa: CASSLGVRVSTGELFF; CDR3nt: TGTGCCAGCAGCTTGGGTGTCAGGGTGAGCACCGGGGAGCTGTTTTTT
v_gene: TRBV20-1; d_gene: TRBD1; abundance: few; j_gene: TRBJ1-2; CDR3aa: CSARESDREQNFYGYTF; CDR3nt: TGCAGTGCTAGAGAGTCGGACAGGGAGCAAAATTTCTATGGCTACACCTTC
v_gene: TRBV7-2; d_gene: -; abundance: -; j_gene: TRBJ1-4; CDR3aa: CASSSSAGTNEKLFF; CDR3nt: TGTGCCAGCAGCTCGTCGGCTGGAACTAATGAAAAACTGTTTTTT
v_gene: TRBV7-9; d_gene: -; abundance: many; j_gene: TRBJ2-3; CDR3aa: CASSATDTQYF; CDR3nt: TGTGCCAGCAGTGCCACAGATACGCAGTATTTT
v_gene: TRBV20-1; d_gene: -; abundance: -; j_gene: TRBJ1-5; CDR3aa: CSAGWMHSNQPQHF; CDR3nt: TGCAGTGCGGGGTGGATGCATAGCAATCAGCCCCAGCATTTT
v_gene: TRBV10-3; d_gene: TRBD2; abundance: few; j_gene: TRBJ2-4; CDR3aa: CAISEGAGEGVKNIQYF; CDR3nt: TGTGCCATCAGTGAAGGGGCCGGGGAGGGAGTCAAAAACATTCAGTACTTC
v_gene: TRBV11-3; d_gene: -; abundance: few; j_gene: TRBJ2-1; CDR3aa: CASSLSGHIMNEQFF; CDR3nt: TGTGCCAGCAGCTTATCGGGACATATAATGAATGAGCAGTTCTTC